This entry lists 24 T cell receptor beta chains sequenced from one sample in a study of T cells in Graves' hyperthyroidism and ophthalmopathy. TCR beta CDR3 region amplification was performed from RNA transcripts. The HTBI set primed first-round TCR CDR3 RT-PCR. TCRdb redid the calling of the multiplex PCR reads with MiXCR, one entry per CDR3 protein. The sample contains about 690,000 distinct CDR3 sequences, 15% to 20% of which appear only once. The sequencing sample was made of blood. Source of these receptors: a man in his fifties with Graves' hyperthyroidism.

This clonotype was detected many times. This CDR3 is CASRDGLGETQYF. CDR3 bases: TGTGCCAGCAGGGATGGACTCGGGGAGACCCAGTACTTC. The chain employs TRBV2 and TRBJ2-5, with D possibly being TRBD2 (5 bases). The CDR3 is 13 residues long. V dropped 6 bases and J dropped 5 bases, with 13 bases sitting between them. Germline CDR1 and CDR2: SNHLY and FYNNEI.

This clonotype was detected only a few times. The V and J genes are TRBV19 and TRBJ1-2, with 11 bases that match TRBD1. With 7 bases clipped from V and 7 bases from J, the junction kept 11 bases outside the gene matches. The CDR3 totals 15 residues. Germline loops: CDR1 LNHDA, CDR2 SQIVND (reference sequence). DNA for the CDR3: TGTGCCAGTACCGCAGGGACAGGGGGTTCACTTGGCTACACCTTC. Protein product: CASTAGTGGSLGYTF.

This clonotype was detected only a few times. DNA of the CDR3: TGTGCCAGCAGTCGACAGGGACCTGCTTATTACGAGCAGTACTTC. It encodes CASSRQGPAYYEQYF. This sequence joins TRBV6-2 or TRBV6-3 and TRBJ2-7, with 7 bases fitting TRBD1. Trimming took 5 bases from V and 4 from J; bases not matched to a gene: 11. The CDR3 runs to 15 residues. Germline V gene data show CDR1 as MNHEY and CDR2 as SVGEGT.

In its sample, this clonotype was seen many times. The chain joins TRBV12-3 or TRBV12-4 to TRBJ1-5; D is unclear. Trimming shortened V by 3 bases and J by 5 bases, and 14 bases separated the two germline ends. The CDR3 spans 15 residues. The CDR3 nucleotides read TGTGCCAGCAGTTTGAATTTTGATCTGGATCAGCCCCAGCATTTT. Its translation: CASSLNFDLDQPQHF.

This clonotype was counted at least ten times. The chain couples TRBV3-1 to TRBJ2-3; 8 bases are shared with TRBD2. CDR1 LGHDT and CDR2 YNNKEL come from the germline V gene (reference sequence). CDR3 size: 17 residues. After removal of 0 bases from V and 2 bases from J, the junction contained 7 bases not matched to a gene. The CDR3 sequence is CASSQDGLAGDTDTQYF. CDR3 coding DNA: TGTGCCAGCAGCCAAGATGGCCTAGCGGGTGACACAGATACGCAGTATTTT.

This clonotype appeared many times. The rearrangement uses TRBV7-2 and TRBJ2-1, with 14 nucleotides matching TRBD2. Per the germline V gene, CDR1 is SGHTA and CDR2 is FQGNSA. V dropped 2 bases and J dropped 10; count of bases not matched to a gene: 10. The CDR3 loop spans 17 amino acids. The chain's CDR3 is CASSLRLGTSGRQEQFF. In DNA form, the CDR3 reads TGTGCCAGCAGCTTACGTTTAGGGACTAGCGGGAGACAAGAGCAGTTCTTC.

This clonotype was recorded at least ten times. The chain combines TRBV12-5 with TRBJ1-2; a weak D match, TRBD1 (6 bases). This CDR3 has 13 residues. CDR1 and CDR2 from the germline V gene are LGHNT and FRNRAP. Trimming cost V 5 bases and J 6 bases, with 13 bases left between them. Here the CDR3 DNA reads TGTGCTAGTGGTCCCCAGGGGAATAATGGCTACACCTTC. This sequence encodes CASGPQGNNGYTF.

This clonotype has a handful of counts. The chain combines TRBV29-1 with TRBJ2-3; the D gene is possibly TRBD1 (6 bases). This CDR3 region has 16 residues. V was trimmed by 0 bases and J by 3 bases, leaving 16 bases between them. Germline V CDR1 and CDR2: SQVTM, ANQGSEA. The chain's CDR3 is CSVEDPGRGVTDTQYF. The CDR3 nucleotides are TGCAGCGTTGAAGATCCTGGCAGGGGAGTGACAGATACGCAGTATTTT.

The V gene is TRBV10-3, the J gene TRBJ2-1, with D possibly being TRBD1 (6 bases). From germline, CDR1 is ENHRY and CDR2 SYGVKD. CDR3 length equals 12 residues. The germline V and J ends were trimmed by 7 bases and 9 bases, with 13 bases remaining between them. In DNA, the CDR3 is TGTGCCATCATGATCAGGGGCAGTGAGCAGTTCTTC. Amino acid sequence: CAIMIRGSEQFF.

This clonotype was observed a few times. The rearrangement uses TRBV14 and TRBJ2-2; maybe TRBD1 (6 bases). V was clipped by 0 bases and J by 4 bases, with 18 bases between them. This CDR3 is 18 amino acids long. The germline CDR1 and CDR2 sequences are SGHDN and FVKESK. The CDR3 loop is CASSQDNKGRGFTGELFF. Here the CDR3 DNA reads TGTGCCAGCAGCCAAGATAATAAGGGCAGGGGATTCACCGGGGAGCTGTTTTTT.

This clonotype has at least ten counts. The chain uses TRBV18 and TRBJ2-3; 8 bases align to TRBD1. Germline lookup yields CDR1 KGHSH and CDR2 LQKENI. The CDR3 consists of 16 residues. The V gene end was trimmed by 5 bases and the J gene end by 2 bases; junction bases not matched to a gene: 9. As DNA, the CDR3 is TGTGCCAGCTCATTAGCCCAGGGGGCCCTCACAGATACGCAGTATTTT. This encodes CASSLAQGALTDTQYF.

There are many counts of this clonotype. This sequence joins TRBV2 and TRBJ1-1, with D uncertain. CDR3 length: 10 amino acids. Germline V lookup: CDR1 SNHLY, CDR2 FYNNEI. Trimming pared 4 bases from V and 11 bases from J, leaving 8 bases between. CDR3 sequence: CASSVRFAFF. In nucleotides, the CDR3 is TGTGCCAGCAGTGTCAGGTTCGCTTTCTTT. Drawing the rest from reference TRBV2 and TRBJ1-1, the complete variable domain is EPEVTQTPSHQVTQMGQEVILRCVPISNHLYFYWYRQILGQKVEFLVSFYNNEISEKSEIFDDQFSVERPDGSNFTLKIRSTKLEDSAMYFCASSVRFAFFGQGTRLTVV.

Concerning this clonotype itself: A clone one base away is much larger, so this may be a read error. This chain uses TRBV5-1 with TRBJ2-7; possibly TRBD1 for D (6 bases). CDR3 length: 14 residues. Trimming took off 3 bases at V and 3 bases at J, with 13 bases between the two ends. Germline lookup yields CDR1 SGHRS and CDR2 YFSETQ. CDR3 sequence: CASSSEGQSYEQYF. As DNA, the CDR3 is TGCGCCAGCAGCTCTGAAGGACAGAGCTACGAGCAGTACTTC.

This clonotype was recorded many times. The genes are TRBV2 and TRBJ1-2, with 9 positions matching TRBD1. The V and J ends lost 6 bases and 3 bases, in that order; junction bases with no gene match: 8. Germline assignment: CDR1 SNHLY and CDR2 FYNNEI. CDR3 length: 15 amino acids. The CDR3 region has the DNA TGTGCCAGCAGCCGGGACAGGGTAAAAGACTATGGCTACACCTTC. It is translated as CASSRDRVKDYGYTF.

A few counts support this clonotype. The chain is built from TRBV5-4 and TRBJ1-2, with 7 bases lining up with TRBD1. The CDR3 runs to 14 residues. CDR1 is SGHNT, CDR2 YYREEE, per germline (reference sequence). The ends lost 1 base at V and 6 bases at J; junction bases unmatched: 6. CDR3 sequence: CASSLQGVVDGYTF. In DNA, the CDR3 is TGTGCCAGCAGCTTGCAGGGGGTGGTCGATGGCTACACCTTC.

This chain connects TRBV29-1 to TRBJ2-3; D is possibly TRBD1 or TRBD2 (5 bases each). CDR3 size: 13 residues. Germline V gene lookup returns CDR1 SQVTM and CDR2 ANQGSEA. The V end lost 1 base, the J end lost 5 bases, and 10 bases lay between the germline ends. The CDR3 region is CSVEGGRGDTQYF. As DNA, the CDR3 is TGCAGCGTTGAAGGGGGCCGGGGAGATACGCAGTATTTT.

This clonotype was recorded only once. Possible read error: a much larger clone is one base away. The chain combines TRBV2 with TRBJ2-7; D is undetermined. V lost 7 bases to trimming and J lost 5 bases, with 21 bases between them. CDR3 length: 15 amino acids. Germline lookup yields CDR1 SNHLY and CDR2 FYNNEI. CDR3 region: CASIEFKAVSDEQYF. In DNA, the CDR3 is TGTGCCAGCATTGAGTTTAAGGCTGTGAGCGACGAGCAGTACTTC.

This chain joins TRBV20-1 and TRBJ2-1; 8 bases match TRBD2. Unmatched junction bases numbered 3, after V lost 2 bases and J lost 0 bases. This CDR3 is 15 amino acids long. Per germline, CDR1 DFQATT and CDR2 SNEGSKA (reference sequence). CDR3 nucleotides: TGCAGTGCTAGAAGCGGGAGTTTCTCCTACAATGAGCAGTTCTTC. As protein: CSARSGSFSYNEQFF.

This clonotype was seen a handful of times. The genes are TRBV9 and TRBJ2-2, with a weak D call TRBD1 (6 bases). Germline CDR1 reads SGDLS; CDR2 reads YYNGEE. This CDR3 has 15 residues. V lost 3 bases, J lost 3 bases, and 12 bases lay in between. The CDR3 nucleotides read TGTGCCAGCAGCGCCCTGGACAGCGACACCGGGGAGCTGTTTTTT. It specifies CASSALDSDTGELFF.

The chain carries TRBV4-1 and TRBJ2-3; 8 bases map to TRBD1. CDR1 is MGHRA, CDR2 YSYEKL, per germline. V lost 3 bases to trimming and J lost 6 bases; unmatched junction nucleotides: 17. The length of the CDR3 is 18 residues. The chain's CDR3 is CASSHSVPGGGQRDTQYF. CDR3 nucleotide sequence: TGCGCCAGCAGCCACAGCGTACCAGGGGGCGGGCAGCGGGATACGCAGTATTTT.

The J gene is TRBJ1-1, the V gene TRBV28; TRBD1 matches at 7 bases. The CDR3 is 15 residues long. CDR1 and CDR2 (germline): MDHEN, SYDVKM. V trimming: 6 bases; J trimming: 4 bases; junction bases outside the gene matches: 11. DNA of the CDR3: TGTGCCAGCAGGCAAACTCACAGGGGCGGCACTGAAGCTTTCTTT. Its translation: CASRQTHRGGTEAFF.

This rearrangement joins TRBV9 to TRBJ2-3, with 8 bases matching TRBD2. Germline CDR1 and CDR2: SGDLS and YYNGEE. The V and J ends lost 3 bases and 4 bases, in that order; junction bases with no gene match: 4. The CDR3 sequence is 14 residues long. CDR3 residues: CASSGPGLADTQYF. Here the CDR3 DNA reads TGTGCCAGCAGCGGCCCGGGACTAGCAGATACGCAGTATTTT.

This clonotype was recorded many times. V usage is TRBV14 and J usage is TRBJ1-1; TRBD1 matches at 8 bases. With 5 bases clipped from V and 5 bases from J, the junction kept 7 bases outside the gene matches. This CDR3 has 14 amino acids. Germline values: CDR1 SGHDN, CDR2 FVKESK. The DNA for the CDR3 is TGTGCCAGCAGCTTGAGAACAGGGGGAACTGAAGCTTTCTTT. It translates to CASSLRTGGTEAFF.

The J gene is TRBJ2-7, the V gene TRBV20-1; D is possibly TRBD2 (5 bases). Germline CDR1 is DFQATT and CDR2 is SNEGSKA (reference sequence). Trimming removed 0 bases from V and 3 bases from J, with 12 bases in between. This CDR3 is built from 14 residues. CDR3 DNA: TGCAGTGCTAGAGAAACGGGGTTTTTCTACGAGCAGTACTTC. Amino acids: CSARETGFFYEQYF.